The sequence of this T cell receptor beta chain was determined in a study of graft-versus-host responses after intestinal transplantation. Comment on this clone: Its antigen is currently unknown.

Sequenced by immunoSEQ multiplex PCR; TCRdb stores in-frame clones only, minus some. Of 28,000 or so clones listed, approximately 80% are singletons. V was pared by 1 base and J by 6 bases, with 7 bases of the junction left unmatched. The CDR3 loop spans 15 amino acids. Germline lookup yields CDR1 SNHLY and CDR2 FYNNEI. The TCR originated in a human donor who received an intestinal transplant. The sample was unstimulated CD8+ T cells sorted from spleen or lymph node cells, taken before intestinal transplant. The chain carries TRBV2 and TRBJ2-3; 7 bases line up with TRBD1. As DNA, the CDR3 is TGTGCCAGCAGTGAAGGGGGACAGTCGCGGGATACGCAGTATTTT. Translation: CASSEGGQSRDTQYF.